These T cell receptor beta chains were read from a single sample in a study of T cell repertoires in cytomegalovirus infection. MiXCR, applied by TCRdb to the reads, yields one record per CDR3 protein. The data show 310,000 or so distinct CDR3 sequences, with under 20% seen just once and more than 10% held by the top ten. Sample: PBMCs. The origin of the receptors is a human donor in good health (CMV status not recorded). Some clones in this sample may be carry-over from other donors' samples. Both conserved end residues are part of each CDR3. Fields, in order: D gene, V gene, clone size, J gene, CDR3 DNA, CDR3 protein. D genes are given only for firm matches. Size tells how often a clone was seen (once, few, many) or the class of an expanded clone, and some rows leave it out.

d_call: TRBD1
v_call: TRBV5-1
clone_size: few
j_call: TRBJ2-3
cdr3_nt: TGCGCCAGCAGTTGGCAGGGGGCCCCAGATACGCAGTATTTT
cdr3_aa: CASSWQGAPDTQYF

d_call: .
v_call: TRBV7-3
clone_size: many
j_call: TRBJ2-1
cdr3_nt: TGTGCCAGCAGCCTGGCGGGACTTCGGTCCGATGAGCAGTTCTTC
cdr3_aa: CASSLAGLRSDEQFF

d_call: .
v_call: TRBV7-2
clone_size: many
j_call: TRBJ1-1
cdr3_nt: TGTGCCAGCATCCAAGCGGGGGGGGGCGCGTTTACTGAAGCTTTCTTT
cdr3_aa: CASIQAGGGAFTEAFF

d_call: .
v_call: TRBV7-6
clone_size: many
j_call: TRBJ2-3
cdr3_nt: TGTGCCAGCAGCTCCCAGGAAAGAAGCACAGATACGCAGTATTTT
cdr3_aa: CASSSQERSTDTQYF

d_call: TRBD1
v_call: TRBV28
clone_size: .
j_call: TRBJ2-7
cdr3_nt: TGTGCCAGCAGTGGTGCCGGGACAGGCGGAGGGGAGCAGTACTTC
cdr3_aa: CASSGAGTGGGEQYF

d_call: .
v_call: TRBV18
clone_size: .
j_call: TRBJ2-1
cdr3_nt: TGTGCCAGCTCACTCAGTTGGGGCACGGCGGCCTTCAATGAGCAGTTCTTC
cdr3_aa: CASSLSWGTAAFNEQFF

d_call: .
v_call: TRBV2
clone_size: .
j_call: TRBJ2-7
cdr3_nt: TGTGCCAGCAGTGAAAGTATGGCGGACCCCTACGAGCAGTACTTC
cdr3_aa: CASSESMADPYEQYF

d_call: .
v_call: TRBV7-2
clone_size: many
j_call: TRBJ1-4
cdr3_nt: TGTGCCAGCGGCAGGGATGATGAAAAACTGTTTTTT
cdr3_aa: CASGRDDEKLFF

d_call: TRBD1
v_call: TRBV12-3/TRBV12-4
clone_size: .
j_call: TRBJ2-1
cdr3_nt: TGTGCCAGCACCACGCAGGGGGCGGGGAATGAGCAGTTCTTC
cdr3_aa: CASTTQGAGNEQFF

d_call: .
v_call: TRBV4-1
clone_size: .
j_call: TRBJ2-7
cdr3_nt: TGCGCCAGCAGCCAGGGGATGATCTACGAGCAGTACTTC
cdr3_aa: CASSQGMIYEQYF

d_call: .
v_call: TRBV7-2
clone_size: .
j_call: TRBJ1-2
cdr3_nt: TGTGCCAGCAGCGTGGGAGTCGGGAACTATGGCTACACCTTC
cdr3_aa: CASSVGVGNYGYTF

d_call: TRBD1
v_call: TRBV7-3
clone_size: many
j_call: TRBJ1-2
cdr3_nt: TGTGCCAGCAGCCTTGACAGGGGGCAGAGTGGCTACACCTTC
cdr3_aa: CASSLDRGQSGYTF

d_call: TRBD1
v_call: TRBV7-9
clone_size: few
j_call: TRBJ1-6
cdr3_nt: TGTGCCAGCAGCTCTCCCCGGGACAGGGATCCCTATAATTCACCCCTCCACTTT
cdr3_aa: CASSSPRDRDPYNSPLHF

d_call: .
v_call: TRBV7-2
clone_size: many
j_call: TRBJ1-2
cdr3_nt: TGTGCCAGCAGCCCGGACGTCTATGGCTACACCTTC
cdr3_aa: CASSPDVYGYTF

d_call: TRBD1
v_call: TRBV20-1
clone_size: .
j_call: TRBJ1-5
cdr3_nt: TGCAGTGCTAGCGGAGGGGGCAGTCAGCCCCAGCATTTT
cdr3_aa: CSASGGGSQPQHF

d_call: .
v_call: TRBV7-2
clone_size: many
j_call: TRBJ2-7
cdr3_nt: TGTGCCAGCAGCTCTCACTCGGACAACATTGGACATGCCTTC
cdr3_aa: CASSSHSDNIGHAF

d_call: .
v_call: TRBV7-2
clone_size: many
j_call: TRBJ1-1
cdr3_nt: TGTGCCAGCAGCTTCCAGACCGATGTGAACACTGAAGCTTTCTTT
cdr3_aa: CASSFQTDVNTEAFF

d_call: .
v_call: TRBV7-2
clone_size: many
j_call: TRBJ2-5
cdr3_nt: TGTGCCAGCAGCCTCGGGCGGACCGAAGAGACCCAGTACTTC
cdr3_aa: CASSLGRTEETQYF

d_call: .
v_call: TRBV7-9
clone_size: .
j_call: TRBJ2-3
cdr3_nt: TGTGCCAGCAGCTTCGCCAGGGTGGGCACAGATACGCAGTATTTT
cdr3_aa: CASSFARVGTDTQYF

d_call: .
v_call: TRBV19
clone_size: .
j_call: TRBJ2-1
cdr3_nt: TGTGCCAGTAACTCTCTTGGGGGGGCGGATTACAATGAGCAGTTCTTC
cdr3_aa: CASNSLGGADYNEQFF

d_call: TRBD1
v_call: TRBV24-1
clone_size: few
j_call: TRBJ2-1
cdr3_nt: TGTGCCACATCGGGACAGGGGAATGAGCAGTTCTTC
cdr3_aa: CATSGQGNEQFF

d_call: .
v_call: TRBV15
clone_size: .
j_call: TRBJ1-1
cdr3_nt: TGTGCCACCAGCTCCAAAAACAGGCACACTGAAGCTTTCTTT
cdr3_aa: CATSSKNRHTEAFF

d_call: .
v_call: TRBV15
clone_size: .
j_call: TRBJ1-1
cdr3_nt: TGTGCCACCAGCAGACTCGGAAACACTGAAGCTTTCTTT
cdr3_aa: CATSRLGNTEAFF

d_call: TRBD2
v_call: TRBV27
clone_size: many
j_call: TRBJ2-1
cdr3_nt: TGTGCCAGCAGTCCCCCGGGACTAGCGGGGGAGCAGTTCTTC
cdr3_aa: CASSPPGLAGEQFF

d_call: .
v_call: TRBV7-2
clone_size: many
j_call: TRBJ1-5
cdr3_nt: TGTGCCAGCAGCTTAGTGGCGCTTCAGCCCCAGCATTTT
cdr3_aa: CASSLVALQPQHF

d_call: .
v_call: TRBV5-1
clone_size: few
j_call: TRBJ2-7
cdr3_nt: TGCGCCAGCAGCTTCCTGGAGGGGCCCTCTTCCTACGAGCAGTACTTC
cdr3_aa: CASSFLEGPSSYEQYF

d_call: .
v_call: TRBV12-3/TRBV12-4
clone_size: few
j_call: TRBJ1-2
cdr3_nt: TGTGCCAGCAGTTTAGCACAGGGAATTTATGGCTACACCTTC
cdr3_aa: CASSLAQGIYGYTF

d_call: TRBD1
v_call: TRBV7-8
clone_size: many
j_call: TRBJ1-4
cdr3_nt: TGTGCCAGCAGCTTCGGGACAGGGGGCACTAATGAAAAACTGTTTTTT
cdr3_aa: CASSFGTGGTNEKLFF

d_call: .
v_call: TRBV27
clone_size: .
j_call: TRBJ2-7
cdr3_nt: TGTGCCAGCAGTGTACAGGGTTGGTCCTACGAGCAGTACTTC
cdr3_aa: CASSVQGWSYEQYF

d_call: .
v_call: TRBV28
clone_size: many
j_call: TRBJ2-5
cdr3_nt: TGTGCCAGCAGTTACAGCGGGACAGCAGAGACCCAGTACTTC
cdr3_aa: CASSYSGTAETQYF

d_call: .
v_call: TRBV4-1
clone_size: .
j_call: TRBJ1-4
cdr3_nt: TGCGCCAGCAGCCAAGATGTAAGGACGGCAGCAACTAATGAAAAACTGTTTTTT
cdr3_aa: CASSQDVRTAATNEKLFF

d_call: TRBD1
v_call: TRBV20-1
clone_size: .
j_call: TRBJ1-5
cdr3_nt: TGCAGTGCTAGAGGGGTCTCGGGGACAGGGGATTTTCAGCCCCAGCATTTT
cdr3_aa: CSARGVSGTGDFQPQHF

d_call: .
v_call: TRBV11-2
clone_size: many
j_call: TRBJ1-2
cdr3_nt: TGTGCCAGCAGCCCGCGGTCCTATGGCTACACCTTC
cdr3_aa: CASSPRSYGYTF

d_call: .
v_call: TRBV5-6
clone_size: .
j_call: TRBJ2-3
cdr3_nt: TGTGCCAGCAGCTATATACGGGGGGCTAGCACAGATACGCAGTATTTT
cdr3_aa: CASSYIRGASTDTQYF

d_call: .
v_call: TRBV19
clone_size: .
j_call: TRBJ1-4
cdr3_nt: TGTGCCAGTTCCTCCCGGGGGGGGGATGAAAAACTGTTTTTT
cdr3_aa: CASSSRGGDEKLFF

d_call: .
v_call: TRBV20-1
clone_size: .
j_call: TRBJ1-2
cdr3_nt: TGCAGTGCCACCCGGCCCAGCGCGGGGAACTATGGCTACACCTTC
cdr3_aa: CSATRPSAGNYGYTF

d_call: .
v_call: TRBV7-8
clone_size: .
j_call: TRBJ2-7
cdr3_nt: TGTGCCAGCAGCGGGAAGAGCTGGCCCGCCTACGAGCAGTACTTC
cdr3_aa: CASSGKSWPAYEQYF

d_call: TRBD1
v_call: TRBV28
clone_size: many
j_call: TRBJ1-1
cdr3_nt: TGTGCCAGCAGCCATCCCGGGACAGCTGGTAACACTGAAGCTTTCTTT
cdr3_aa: CASSHPGTAGNTEAFF

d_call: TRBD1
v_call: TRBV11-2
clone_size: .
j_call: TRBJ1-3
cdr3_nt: TGTGCCAGCAGCTTAGTTGGAGGGACAGGGGCCGGAAACACCATATATTTT
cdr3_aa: CASSLVGGTGAGNTIYF